The source of this TCR beta chain is a study of OX40 agonist ivuxolimab in advanced cancers. Study information: Dose-escalation patients had hepatocellular carcinoma, melanoma, renal cell or head and neck cancer. Study-wide results and limits: The study did not work out the antigen specificity of the expanded peripheral T cells.

Remarks on this clone: The antigen is undetermined.

Sequenced by immunoSEQ multiplex PCR; TCRdb stores in-frame clones only, minus some. The table has about 54,000 clones, 80% to 95% seen once; the top ten hold around 9.3%. This CDR3 is 17 amino acids long. Germline V gene data show CDR1 as KGHSH and CDR2 as LQKENI. The V and J ends lost 3 bases and 3 bases, in that order; junction bases with no gene match: 12. Autoimmune disease history or systemic immunosuppression was exclusionary. The chain uses TRBV18 and TRBJ2-3; 7 nucleotides line up with TRBD1. The sequencing here drew on CD4+ or CD8+ T cells sorted from blood, taken in a trial of the OX40 agonist ivuxolimab. The source is an adult with an advanced solid tumor such as melanoma, head and neck, liver or kidney cancer. CDR3 in amino acids: CASSPGTATRITDTQYF. CDR3 nucleotides: TGTGCCAGCTCACCCGGGACAGCGACCAGGATTACAGATACGCAGTATTTT.